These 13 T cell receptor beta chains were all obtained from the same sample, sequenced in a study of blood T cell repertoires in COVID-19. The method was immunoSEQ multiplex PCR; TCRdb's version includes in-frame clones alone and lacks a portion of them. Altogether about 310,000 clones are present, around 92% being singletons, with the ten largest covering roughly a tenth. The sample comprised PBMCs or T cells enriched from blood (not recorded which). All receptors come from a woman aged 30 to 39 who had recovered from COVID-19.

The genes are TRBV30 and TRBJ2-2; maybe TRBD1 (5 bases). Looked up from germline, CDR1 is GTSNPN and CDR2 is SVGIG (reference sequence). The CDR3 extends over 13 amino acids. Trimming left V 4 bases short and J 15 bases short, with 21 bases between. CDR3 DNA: TGTGCCTGGAATGATGATTTAGCAGGGAAGGTGTTTTTT. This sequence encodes CAWNDDLAGKVFF.

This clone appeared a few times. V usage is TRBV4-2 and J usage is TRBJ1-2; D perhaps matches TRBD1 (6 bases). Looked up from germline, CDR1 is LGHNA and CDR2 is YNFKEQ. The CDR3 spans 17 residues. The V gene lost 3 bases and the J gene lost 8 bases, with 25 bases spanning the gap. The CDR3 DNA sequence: TGTGCCAGCAGCCATCATTCATGGTTAGGGGGTTCGGGAGGCTACACCTTC. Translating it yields CASSHHSWLGGSGGYTF.

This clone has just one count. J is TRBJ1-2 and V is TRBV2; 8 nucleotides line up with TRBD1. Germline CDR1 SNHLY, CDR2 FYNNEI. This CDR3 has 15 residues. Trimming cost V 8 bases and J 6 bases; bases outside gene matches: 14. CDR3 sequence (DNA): TGTGCCAGCGGCAGAACCGGACAGGGTTTGAATGGCTACACCTTC. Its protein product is CASGRTGQGLNGYTF.

The CDR3 region is CASSPVPSGLSTDTQYF. DNA for the CDR3: TGTGCCAGCAGCCCAGTACCTAGCGGCCTAAGCACAGATACGCAGTATTTT. The genes are TRBV28 and TRBJ2-3; 7 bases align to TRBD2. The CDR3 length is 17 residues. Looked up from germline, CDR1 is MDHEN and CDR2 is SYDVKM. With V trimmed by 6 bases and J by 0 bases, 12 bases remained unmatched.

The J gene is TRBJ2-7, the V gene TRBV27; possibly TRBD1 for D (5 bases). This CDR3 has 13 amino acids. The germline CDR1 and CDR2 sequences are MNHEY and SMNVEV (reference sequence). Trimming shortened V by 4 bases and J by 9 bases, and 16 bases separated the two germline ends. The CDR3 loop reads CASSSTYLQGQYF. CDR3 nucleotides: TGTGCCAGCAGTTCCACATATCTTCAGGGGCAGTACTTC.

CDR3: CASSTTDMAGLYQPQHF. The CDR3 region has the DNA TGTGCCAGCAGCACCACGGACATGGCAGGATTGTATCAGCCCCAGCATTTT. The chain is built from TRBV5-6 and TRBJ1-5, with TRBD1 as a possible D gene (5 bases). Trimming pared 4 bases from V and 5 bases from J, leaving 22 bases between. The CDR3 spans 17 residues. Germline CDR1 is SGHDT and CDR2 is YYEEEE.

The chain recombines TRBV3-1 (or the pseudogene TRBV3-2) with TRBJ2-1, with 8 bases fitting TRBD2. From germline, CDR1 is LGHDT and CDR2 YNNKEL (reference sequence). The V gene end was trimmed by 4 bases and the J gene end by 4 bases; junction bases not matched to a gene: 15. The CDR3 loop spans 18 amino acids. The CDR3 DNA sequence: TGTGCCAGCAGCCTGGGACTAGTGGGGTCGGTGGAATACAATGAGCAGTTCTTC. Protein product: CASSLGLVGSVEYNEQFF.

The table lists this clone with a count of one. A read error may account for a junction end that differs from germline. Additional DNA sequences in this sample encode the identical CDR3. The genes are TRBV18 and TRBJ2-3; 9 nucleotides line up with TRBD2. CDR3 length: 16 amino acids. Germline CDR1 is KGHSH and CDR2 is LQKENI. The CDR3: CASSPRVAGDGDTQYF. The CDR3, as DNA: TGCGCCAGCTCACCACGCGTAGCGGGAGACGGAGATACGCAGTATTTT.

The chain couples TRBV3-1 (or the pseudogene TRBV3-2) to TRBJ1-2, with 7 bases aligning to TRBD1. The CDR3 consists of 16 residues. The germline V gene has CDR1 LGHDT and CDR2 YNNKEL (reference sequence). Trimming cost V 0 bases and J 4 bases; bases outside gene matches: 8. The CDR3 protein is CASSQETGDRAYGYTF. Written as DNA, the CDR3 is TGTGCCAGCAGCCAAGAGACAGGTGACAGGGCCTATGGCTACACCTTC.

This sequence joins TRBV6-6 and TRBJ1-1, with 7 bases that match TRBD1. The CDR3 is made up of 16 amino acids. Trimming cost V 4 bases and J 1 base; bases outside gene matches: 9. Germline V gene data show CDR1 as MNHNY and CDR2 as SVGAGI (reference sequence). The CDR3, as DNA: TGTGCCAGCAGTTCGGGACAGCAGTTCCGGAACACTGAAGCTTTCTTT. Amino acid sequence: CASSSGQQFRNTEAFF.

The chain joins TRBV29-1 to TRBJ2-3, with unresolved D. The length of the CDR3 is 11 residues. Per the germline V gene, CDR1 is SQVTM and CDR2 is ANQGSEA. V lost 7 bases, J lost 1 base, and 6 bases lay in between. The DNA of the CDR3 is TGCAGCGACGCAGGCACAGATACGCAGTATTTT. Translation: CSDAGTDTQYF.

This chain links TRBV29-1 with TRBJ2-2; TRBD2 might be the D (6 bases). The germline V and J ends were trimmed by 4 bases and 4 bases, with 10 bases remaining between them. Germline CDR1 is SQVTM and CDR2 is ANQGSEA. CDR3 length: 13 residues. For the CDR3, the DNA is TGCAGCGTTGGACTAGGGATCACCGGGGAGCTGTTTTTT. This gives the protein CSVGLGITGELFF.

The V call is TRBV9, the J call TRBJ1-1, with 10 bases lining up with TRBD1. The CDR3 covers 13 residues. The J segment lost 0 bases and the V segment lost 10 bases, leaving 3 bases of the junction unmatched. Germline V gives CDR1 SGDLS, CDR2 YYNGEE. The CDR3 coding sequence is TGTGCCGGCGGGACAGGGGTGAACACTGAAGCTTTCTTT. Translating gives CAGGTGVNTEAFF.